This entry describes one T cell receptor (beta chain). Its antigen is not identified. This table comes from immunoSEQ multiplex PCR, and its TCRdb copy is limited to in-frame clones, with some not included. The profile shows under 2,500,000 clones, approximately 95% of them singletons. Unmatched junction bases numbered 11, after V lost 5 bases and J lost 1 base. The CDR3 extends over 16 amino acids. CDR1 and CDR2 from the germline V gene are SGHDT and YYEEEE. The source of the sample is a study of shared clonotypes between healthy human individuals. On the study more broadly: CD4 naive and CD4 memory each took three plates per donor, while CD8 naive took two and CD8 memory one. Regarding the study as a whole: Between a handful of donors, naive CD4 clonotypes were shared at a level of around 4.8%. On the whole, naive subsets had larger estimated richness than memory subsets had.

Donors had no recently reported acute infections or vaccinations and were HIV-negative. The clonotype originates from a man younger than 35 in good health. The chain employs TRBV5-6 and TRBJ1-1, with 7 nucleotides matching TRBD1. Sample: naive CD4+ T cells sorted from blood. The subset is: CD45RA+ positively selected. The CDR3 spells CASSYEQGKGNTEAFF. The DNA of the CDR3 is TGTGCCAGCAGTTATGAACAGGGGAAAGGGAACACTGAAGCTTTCTTT.